This T cell receptor (beta chain) derives from a study of cytomegalovirus exposure and HLA in healthy donors. Across the whole study: Inside one of the first data releases sat around 85 million unique TCRs taken from HLA-typed donors.

On this clone: What it binds is not known.

The study ran its PCR with 60 Vbeta and 13 Jbeta primers. The data were produced by immunoSEQ multiplex PCR, yet TCRdb's version contains in-frame clones alone and is incomplete. Found here are 70,000 or so clones; the top ten clones hold 0.83%. Study conclusions and caveats: Later on, an analysis found that several of the most significant clusters appeared to be linked to common viral pathogens, which included parvovirus B19. The majority of TCR sequences were rare, yet some public TCRs appeared in many donors.

V lost 4 bases and J lost 0, with 13 bases in between. CDR1 and CDR2 (germline): SQVTM, ANQGSEA. The CDR3 runs 15 residues. The material sequenced was PBMCs. The chain employs TRBV29-1 and TRBJ1-3, with D maybe TRBD1 (5 bases). The sequence derives from a boy aged 5-17 years in good health and CMV-seronegative. The CDR3 spells CSVAPAGVSGNTIYF. As DNA, the CDR3 is TGCAGCGTTGCTCCGGCGGGGGTCTCTGGAAACACCATATATTTT.